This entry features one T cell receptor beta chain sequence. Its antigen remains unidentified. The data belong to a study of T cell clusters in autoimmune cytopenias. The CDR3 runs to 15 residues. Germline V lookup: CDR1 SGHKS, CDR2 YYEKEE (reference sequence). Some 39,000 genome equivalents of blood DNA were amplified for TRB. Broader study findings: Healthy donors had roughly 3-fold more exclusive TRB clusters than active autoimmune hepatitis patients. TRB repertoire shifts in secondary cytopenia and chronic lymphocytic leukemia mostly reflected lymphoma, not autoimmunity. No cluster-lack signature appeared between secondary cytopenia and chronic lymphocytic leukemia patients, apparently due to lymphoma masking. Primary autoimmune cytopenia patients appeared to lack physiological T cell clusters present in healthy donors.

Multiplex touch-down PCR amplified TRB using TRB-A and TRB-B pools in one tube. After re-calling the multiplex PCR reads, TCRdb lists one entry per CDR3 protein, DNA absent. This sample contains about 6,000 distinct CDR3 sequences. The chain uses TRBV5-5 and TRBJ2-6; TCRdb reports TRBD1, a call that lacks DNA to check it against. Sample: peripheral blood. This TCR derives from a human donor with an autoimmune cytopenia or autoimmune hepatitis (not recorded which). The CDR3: CASSRGFSGANVLTF. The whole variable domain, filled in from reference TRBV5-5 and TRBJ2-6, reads DAGVTQSPTHLIKTRGQQVTLRCSPISGHKSVSWYQQVLGQGPQFIFQYYEKEERGRGNFPDRFSARQFPNYSSELNVNALLLGDSALYLCASSRGFSGANVLTFGAGSRLTVL.